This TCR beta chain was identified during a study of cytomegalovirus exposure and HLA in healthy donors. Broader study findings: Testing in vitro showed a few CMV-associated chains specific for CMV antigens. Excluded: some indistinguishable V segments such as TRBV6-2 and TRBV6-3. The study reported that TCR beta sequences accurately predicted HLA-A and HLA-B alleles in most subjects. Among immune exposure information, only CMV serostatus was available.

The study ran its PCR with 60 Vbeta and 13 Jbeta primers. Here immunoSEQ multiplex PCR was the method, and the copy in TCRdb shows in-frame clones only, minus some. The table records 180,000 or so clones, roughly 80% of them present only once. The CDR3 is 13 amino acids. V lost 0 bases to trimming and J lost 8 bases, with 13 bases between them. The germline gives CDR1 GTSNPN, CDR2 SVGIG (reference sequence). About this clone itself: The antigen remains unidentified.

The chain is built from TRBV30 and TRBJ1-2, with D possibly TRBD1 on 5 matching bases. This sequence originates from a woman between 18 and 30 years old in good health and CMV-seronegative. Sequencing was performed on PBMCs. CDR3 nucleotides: TGTGCCTGGAGTGTACAGGAGGGGTACGGCTACACCTTC. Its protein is CAWSVQEGYGYTF.